This T cell receptor (beta chain) stems from a study of T cells in Graves' hyperthyroidism and ophthalmopathy. Study-wide results and limits: Onset of ophthalmopathy came a median about 6.5 months after the model predicted it. Separating ophthalmopathy from stable hyperthyroidism was achieved by a 13 V-J model. Most thyroid clonotypes with frequency above 0.001 were detected in blood.

The CDR3 totals 14 residues. Germline V gene data show CDR1 as SQVTM and CDR2 as ANQGSEA. V lost 3 bases and J lost 8, with 16 bases in between. Points on this clonotype: The antigen remains unidentified.

There were TCR beta CDR3 regions amplified from RNA transcripts. Initially, a first-round RT-PCR of the TCR CDR3 employed the HTBI primer set. TCRdb ran MiXCR on the multiplex PCR reads and lists one entry per CDR3 protein. This table holds hundreds of thousands of distinct CDR3 sequences, about 45% found once. Patients having uncontrolled infection, another autoimmune disease, pregnancy or lactation were not included. Specimen: peripheral blood or thyroid tissue (not recorded which). The sequence was obtained from an adult man with Graves' disease, either hyperthyroidism or ophthalmopathy (not recorded which). The chain links TRBV29-1 to TRBJ1-4, with a tentative D call TRBD1 (5 bases). The CDR3 loop is CSVEGDRRQEKLFF. DNA of the CDR3: TGCAGCGTTGAGGGAGACAGACGCCAGGAAAAACTGTTTTTT.